Sequencing of this T cell receptor beta chain was carried out in a study of cytomegalovirus exposure and HLA in healthy donors. Study results and limitations: Follow-up analysis later connected one missense variant in DCLRE1C with trimming of TCR beta V- and J-genes. For most TCR sequences rarity was the rule, although some public TCRs occurred in many donors.

Amplification used 60 Vbeta primers and 13 Jbeta primers. In the original workflow: A later analysis counted around 80 million unique TCR beta chains, roughly 11 million shared. This table comes from immunoSEQ multiplex PCR, and its TCRdb copy is limited to in-frame clones, with some not included. The V and J calls and the clone size are those of that table, but D and trimming were determined from the DNA. In the table there are approximately 110,000 clones, approximately 84% of which are singletons. Only a few counts were recorded for this clone. No antigen is known for it. The same CDR3 is also encoded by other DNA sequences in this sample. V lost 1 base and J lost 1; bases outside the gene matches: 1. CDR3 length: 15 amino acids. Germline V gives CDR1 SGHVS, CDR2 FQNEAQ.

Material: PBMCs. The rearrangement joins TRBV7-8 to TRBJ1-5; 7 bases are a match to TRBD1. This TCR was sampled from a middle-aged man in good health and CMV-seronegative. The CDR3 loop is CASSLGRGSNQPQHF. The DNA of the CDR3 is TGTGCCAGCAGCTTAGGCAGGGGGAGCAATCAGCCCCAGCATTTT.